Shown below are 26 T cell receptor beta chains from a single sample sequenced in a study of identical twins (TCRdb year 2016). The library was obtained by 5' RACE. Sequencing was performed on an Illumina HiSeq 2000. TCRdb reworked the public reads: Q25 trimming with fastp, MiXCR clone assembly, productive beta chains retained. Here each entry gathers all rows of one CDR3 protein and keeps the most common genes and DNA. In all, the sample holds some 190,000 distinct CDR3 sequences, and approximately 16% of those were seen once. Clones ranked in the top ten supply 35% to 45% of the sample. The data also belong to a second study, concerning T cells expressing NK-cell markers.

Material: CD8+ T cells sorted from blood. The receptors were gathered from a woman aged 18-29 years in good health.

This clonotype was seen more than once but under ten times. The chain couples TRBV12-3 or TRBV12-4 to TRBJ2-5; TRBD1 matches 7 bases. CDR3 length equals 14 residues. Unmatched junction bases numbered 3, after V lost 3 bases and J lost 2 bases. CDR3 amino acids: CASSFNRGQETQYF. The DNA for the CDR3 is TGTGCCAGCAGTTTTAACAGGGGTCAAGAGACCCAGTACTTC.

This clonotype showed up just a few times. The CDR3 coding sequence is TGCAGTGCTATCCTAACCGGGCTAGCGGGAGCTCGGAGAAACATTCAGTACTTC. Its protein product is CSAILTGLAGARRNIQYF. The V and J genes are TRBV20-1 and TRBJ2-4; 10 positions match TRBD2. The CDR3 covers 18 residues. Germline V gene sequence: CDR1 DFQATT, CDR2 SNEGSKA (reference sequence). With 4 bases clipped from V and 6 bases from J, the junction kept 18 bases outside the gene matches.

This clonotype was observed at least ten times. The chain joins TRBV27 to TRBJ2-3; no reliable D call. This CDR3 has 13 amino acids. The germline V and J ends were trimmed by 2 bases and 4 bases, with 7 bases remaining between them. Looked up from germline, CDR1 is MNHEY and CDR2 is SMNVEV (reference sequence). CDR3 nucleotide sequence: TGTGCCAGCAGTTTAGGGCACGCAGATACGCAGTATTTT. It translates to CASSLGHADTQYF.

This clonotype was counted between two and nine times. The chain couples TRBV7-9 to TRBJ2-1; 15 positions agree with TRBD2. The CDR3 contains 16 residues. J was trimmed by 7 bases and V by 6 bases; bases with no gene match: 7. Germline V lookup: CDR1 SEHNR, CDR2 FQNEAQ (reference sequence). CDR3 nucleotide sequence: TGTGCCAGCAGGGAACCGGGACTAGCGGGAGGTAATGAGCAGTTCTTC. Translation: CASREPGLAGGNEQFF.

Only a few counts were recorded for this clonotype. The J gene is TRBJ2-2, the V gene TRBV6-2 or TRBV6-3, with D perhaps given as TRBD1 or TRBD2 (7 bases each). Germline lookup yields CDR1 MNHEY and CDR2 SVGEGT. The ends were cut back, 8 bases at V and 7 bases at J, with 29 bases in the middle. The CDR3 is 18 residues long. Written as DNA, the CDR3 is TGTGCCAGCGATCCTTTTGACAGGGAGGGCCGTCAAGTCGGGGAGCTGTTTTTT. The encoded protein is CASDPFDREGRQVGELFF.

This clonotype was observed a handful of times. This rearrangement joins TRBV7-2 to TRBJ2-7, with TRBD1 identical over 7 bases. V was clipped by 5 bases and J by 1 base; unmatched bases: 8. There are 15 residues in the CDR3. From germline, CDR1 is SGHTA and CDR2 FQGNSA. CDR3 in amino acids: CASSARDRVSYEQYF. In nucleotides, the CDR3 is TGTGCCAGCAGCGCCCGAGACAGGGTTTCCTACGAGCAGTACTTC.

This clonotype was counted only a few times. The CDR3 DNA reads TGTGCCAGCAGTGAACAAGCGGGAGGATCCGAGCCGGGAAACATTCAGTACTTC. Protein product: CASSEQAGGSEPGNIQYF. The chain recombines TRBV25-1 with TRBJ2-4, with 9 bases fitting TRBD2. This CDR3 region has 18 residues. The trim removed 2 bases at V and 6 bases at J, leaving 14 bases unmatched. Per germline, CDR1 MGHDK and CDR2 SYGVNS.

There are many counts of this clonotype. The chain links TRBV7-6 to TRBJ2-3, with 9 bases fitting TRBD2. Per the germline V gene, CDR1 is SGHVS and CDR2 is FNYEAQ. Trimming at V came to 2 bases and at J to 6 bases, leaving 6 bases not matched to a gene. The CDR3 loop spans 15 amino acids. CDR3 residues: CASSLLAGGRDTQYF. As DNA, the CDR3 is TGTGCCAGCAGCTTACTGGCGGGGGGGCGTGATACGCAGTATTTT.

This clonotype showed up just a few times. The V gene is TRBV14, the J gene TRBJ2-3; 7 nucleotides align to TRBD1. This CDR3 region has 16 residues. Losses at the gene ends were 4 bases for V and 0 bases for J; bases not matched to a gene: 7. Per the germline V gene, CDR1 is SGHDN and CDR2 is FVKESK. CDR3 region: CASSPFGDSSTDTQYF. The CDR3 DNA reads as TGTGCCAGCAGCCCCTTCGGGGACAGTAGCACAGATACGCAGTATTTT.

The CDR3 protein is CASSFGASQIRSTDTQYF. The CDR3 nucleotides read TGTGCCAGCAGCTTTGGGGCTAGTCAGATTAGAAGCACAGATACGCAGTATTTT. The rearrangement links TRBV3-1 to TRBJ2-3, with D perhaps TRBD1 (5 bases). The CDR3 runs 18 residues. Germline values: CDR1 LGHDT, CDR2 YNNKEL (reference sequence). V was trimmed by 5 bases and J by 0 bases, leaving 21 bases between them.

The V and J genes are TRBV5-1 and TRBJ1-5; D is possibly TRBD1 (5 bases). Trimming removed 4 bases at V and 5 bases at J, with 10 bases between. This CDR3 has 13 residues. CDR1 and CDR2 (germline): SGHRS, YFSETQ. The CDR3 nucleotides are TGCGCCAGCAGCCGTATGGGGGATCAGCCCCAGCATTTT. Translating gives CASSRMGDQPQHF.

The V and J genes are TRBV20-1 and TRBJ2-1; 10 nucleotides line up with TRBD2. V shed 3 bases, J shed 8 bases, and the junction held 7 bases outside the gene matches. The germline V gene encodes CDR1 DFQATT and CDR2 SNEGSKA (reference sequence). This CDR3 comprises 14 residues. This CDR3 reads CSARSLAGVYEQFF. For the CDR3, the DNA is TGCAGTGCTAGGTCGCTAGCGGGGGTGTATGAGCAGTTCTTC.

V and J are TRBV10-3 and TRBJ1-5, with D possibly TRBD1 on 5 matching bases. Germline CDR1 reads ENHRY; CDR2 reads SYGVKD. This CDR3 is 17 amino acids long. The germline V and J ends were trimmed by 0 bases and 4 bases, with 16 bases remaining between them. Written as DNA, the CDR3 is TGTGCCATCAGTGAGTCGAAACAGGCCGCCCAGAATCAGCCCCAGCATTTT. Translation gives CAISESKQAAQNQPQHF.

This clonotype was seen a few times. The rearrangement joins TRBV29-1 to TRBJ2-7; D may correspond to TRBD1 or TRBD2 (5 bases each). V shed 2 bases and J shed 3 bases, with 11 bases lying between them. Germline values: CDR1 SQVTM, CDR2 ANQGSEA. The CDR3 has 13 amino acids. CDR3 loop: CSVERDAGYEQYF. CDR3 coding DNA: TGCAGCGTTGAAAGGGACGCCGGCTACGAGCAGTACTTC.

The gene calls are TRBV2 and TRBJ2-1; TRBD2 matches at 8 bases. Germline CDR1 and CDR2: SNHLY and FYNNEI. The CDR3 sequence is 14 residues long. V gave up 0 bases and J gave up 14 bases; unmatched junction bases: 9. DNA of the CDR3: TGTGCCAGCAGTGAAGCTTCGCGGAGCGGGGGAGAGTTCTTC. This sequence encodes CASSEASRSGGEFF. Complete variable domain (other parts from reference TRBV2 and TRBJ2-1): EPEVTQTPSHQVTQMGQEVILRCVPISNHLYFYWYRQILGQKVEFLVSFYNNEISEKSEIFDDQFSVERPDGSNFTLKIRSTKLEDSAMYFCASSEASRSGGEFFGPGTRLTVL.

This clonotype was counted at least ten times. The chain has TRBV7-9 and TRBJ1-1, with a possible D match to TRBD1 (6 bases). Trimming pared 6 bases from V and 5 bases from J, leaving 10 bases between. CDR1 and CDR2 from the germline V gene are SEHNR and FQNEAQ (reference sequence). The CDR3 is made up of 12 amino acids. CDR3 region: CASRFQGTEAFF. CDR3 sequence (DNA): TGTGCCAGCAGGTTCCAGGGGACTGAAGCTTTCTTT.

This clonotype has ten or more counts. The rearrangement links TRBV7-9 to TRBJ2-1; tentatively, D is TRBD1 (5 bases). The germline CDR1 and CDR2 sequences are SEHNR and FQNEAQ (reference sequence). This CDR3 contains 12 residues. The V end was cut by 6 bases, the J end by 8 bases, with 11 bases between. CDR3 nucleotide sequence: TGTGCCAGCAGTCCCGACAGCTATGAGCAGTTCTTC. This gives the protein CASSPDSYEQFF.

The chain recombines TRBV20-1 with TRBJ2-7, with D possibly being TRBD1 (5 bases). V was pared by 3 bases and J by 0 bases, with 9 bases between. CDR3 length equals 13 residues. Germline loops: CDR1 DFQATT, CDR2 SNEGSKA (reference sequence). Written as DNA, the CDR3 is TGCAGTGCTAGTAACAGGAACTCCTACGAGCAGTACTTC. This gives the protein CSASNRNSYEQYF.

The chain couples TRBV6-2 or TRBV6-3 to TRBJ2-1; no reliable D call. The V and J ends lost 0 bases and 0 bases respectively, with 27 bases between them. The CDR3 has 22 residues. Germline V gene sequence: CDR1 MNHEY, CDR2 SVGEGT. As DNA, the CDR3 is TGTGCCAGCAGTTACTCTACAACTCCGGCCGGAGCCCCTATCCCCTCCTACAATGAGCAGTTCTTC. Translation gives CASSYSTTPAGAPIPSYNEQFF.

This clonotype was observed many times. The chain uses TRBV2 and TRBJ2-2; D is unclear. Germline V lookup: CDR1 SNHLY, CDR2 FYNNEI. The V end lost 7 bases, the J end lost 9 bases, and 15 bases lay between the germline ends. The CDR3 is 13 residues long. CDR3 in DNA: TGTGCCAGCATAAACATCAGTTCAAGGGAGCTGTTTTTT. Protein: CASINISSRELFF.

CDR3 sequence reads: CASSYSRAGGEQYF. The CDR3 DNA is TGTGCCAGCAGTTACTCGAGAGCGGGAGGCGAGCAGTACTTC. This chain joins TRBV6-2 or TRBV6-3 and TRBJ2-7, with 9 bases identical to TRBD2. V was pared by 0 bases and J by 6 bases, with 3 bases of the junction left unmatched. Germline V gene sequence: CDR1 MNHEY, CDR2 SVGEGT. This CDR3 comprises 14 residues.

CDR3 nucleotide sequence: TGCAGCGTTCTGGGGTTCTACAATGAGCAGTTCTTC. Amino acid sequence: CSVLGFYNEQFF. This chain connects TRBV29-1 to TRBJ2-1; unclear D gene. The V gene's germline CDR1 is SQVTM and CDR2 ANQGSEA. The CDR3 spans 12 residues. Trimming took 5 bases from V and 3 from J, leaving 8 bases between them.

This clonotype showed up just a few times. The chain recombines TRBV7-9 with TRBJ2-5, with D possibly matching TRBD1 (6 bases). The CDR3 has 14 amino acids. V was pared by 4 bases and J by 0 bases, with 9 bases between. The germline V gene encodes CDR1 SEHNR and CDR2 FQNEAQ (reference sequence). CDR3: CASSSTGNQETQYF. CDR3 in DNA: TGTGCCAGCAGCTCGACAGGAAACCAAGAGACCCAGTACTTC.

The genes are TRBV7-2 and TRBJ2-1; D remains ambiguous. Germline values: CDR1 SGHTA, CDR2 FQGNSA. There are 16 residues in the CDR3. V lost 1 base to trimming and J lost 0 bases, with 10 bases between them. The CDR3 DNA sequence: TGTGCCAGCAGCTTAGGACCCCCTGTCTCCTACAATGAGCAGTTCTTC. Encoded protein: CASSLGPPVSYNEQFF.

This chain joins TRBV7-9 and TRBJ2-7; D gene ambiguous. The CDR3 is 14 residues long. Between the trimmed V and J ends, which lost 2 bases and 5 bases, there was a span of 13 bases. Germline values: CDR1 SEHNR, CDR2 FQNEAQ (reference sequence). The CDR3 loop is CASSLRPTIDEQYF. The CDR3 DNA follows: TGTGCCAGCAGCTTAAGACCCACCATCGACGAGCAGTACTTC. Using reference TRBV7-9 and TRBJ2-7 for the parts outside the CDR3, the full variable domain is DTGVSQNPRHKITKRGQNVTFRCDPISEHNRLYWYRQTLGQGPEFLTYFQNEAQLEKSRLLSDRFSAERPKGSFSTLEIQRTEQGDSAMYLCASSLRPTIDEQYFGPGTRLTVT.

J is TRBJ2-7 and V is TRBV29-1; D remains unclear. V lost 3 bases, J lost 2 bases, and 8 bases lay in between. In germline, CDR1 is SQVTM, CDR2 ANQGSEA. This CDR3 has 12 residues. CDR3 loop: CSVEYGAYEQYF. As DNA, the CDR3 is TGCAGCGTTGAGTACGGAGCCTACGAGCAGTACTTC.